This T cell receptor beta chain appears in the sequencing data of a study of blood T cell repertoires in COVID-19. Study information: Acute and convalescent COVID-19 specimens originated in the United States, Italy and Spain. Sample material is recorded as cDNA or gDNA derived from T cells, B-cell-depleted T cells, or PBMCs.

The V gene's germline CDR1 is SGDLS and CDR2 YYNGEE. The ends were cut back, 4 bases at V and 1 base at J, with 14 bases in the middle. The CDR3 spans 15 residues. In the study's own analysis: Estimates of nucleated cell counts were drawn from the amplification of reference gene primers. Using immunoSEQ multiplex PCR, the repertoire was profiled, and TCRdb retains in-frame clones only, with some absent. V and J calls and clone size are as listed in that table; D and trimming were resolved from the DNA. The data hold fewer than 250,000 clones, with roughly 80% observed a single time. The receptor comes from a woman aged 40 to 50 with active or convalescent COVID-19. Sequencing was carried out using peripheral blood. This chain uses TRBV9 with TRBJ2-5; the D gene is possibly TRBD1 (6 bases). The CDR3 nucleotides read TGTGCCAGCAGCTCTTCAGGGGTCTCCCAAGAGACCCAGTACTTC. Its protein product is CASSSSGVSQETQYF.